Sequencing of this T cell receptor beta chain was carried out in a study of T-cell reconstitution after alpha-beta-depleted transplantation in children. For TCRbeta, the library was prepared with unique molecular identifiers. TCRdb used MiXCR to reprocess the PCR reads, holding one entry per CDR3 protein. The profile shows roughly 500,000 distinct CDR3 sequences, roughly an eighth of them singletons. The trim removed 0 bases at V and 2 bases at J, leaving 4 bases unmatched. In germline, CDR1 is LNHNV, CDR2 YYDKDF (reference sequence). This CDR3 is built from 16 residues. The chain couples TRBV15 to TRBJ2-7; 10 nucleotides agree with TRBD1. This clonotype was obtained from a human donor who donated a stem cell graft to a child with combined immunodeficiency. The input for sequencing was PBMCs from the stem cell graft donor, taken from the stem cell graft. CDR3 nucleotide sequence: TGTGCCACCAGCAGAGATCTGGGGACAGGGGCCTACGAGCAGTACTTC. Its translation: CATSRDLGTGAYEQYF. Drawing the rest from reference TRBV15 and TRBJ2-7, the complete variable domain is DAMVIQNPRYQVTQFGKPVTLSCSQTLNHNVMYWYQQKSSQAPKLLFHYYDKDFNNEADTPDNFQSRRPNTSFCFLDIRSPGLGDTAMYLCATSRDLGTGAYEQYFGPGTRLTVT.